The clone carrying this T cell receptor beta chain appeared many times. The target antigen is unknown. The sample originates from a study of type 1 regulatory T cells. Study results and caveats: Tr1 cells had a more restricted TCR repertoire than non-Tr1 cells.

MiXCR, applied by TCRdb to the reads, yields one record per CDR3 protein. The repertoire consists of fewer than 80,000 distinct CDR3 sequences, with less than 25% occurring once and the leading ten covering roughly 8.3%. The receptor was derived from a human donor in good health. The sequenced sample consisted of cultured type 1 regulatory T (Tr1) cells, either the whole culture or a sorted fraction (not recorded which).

CDR3 residues: CASSPEFHTEAFF. The CDR3 bases are TGTGCCAGCAGCCCGGAGTTTCACACTGAAGCTTTCTTT. V usage is TRBV14 and J usage is TRBJ1-1; D not resolved. The germline V gene encodes CDR1 SGHDN and CDR2 FVKESK. With 4 bases removed from V and 3 bases from J, the gap between germline ends came to 9 bases. The CDR3 contains 13 residues.